One and the same sample provided the 30 T cell receptor beta chains below, sequenced in a study of siplizumab effects on memory and regulatory T cells. The repertoire was sequenced with immunoSEQ multiplex PCR; TCRdb's copy has only in-frame clones and lacks some. The sample records around 110,000 clones, roughly 94% being singletons. The sample comprised non-Treg CD4+ T cells sorted from blood. These receptors were taken from a human donor in good health.

This clone was seen only once. The gene calls are TRBV7-8 and TRBJ2-7, with TRBD2 identical over 11 bases. The CDR3 extends over 17 amino acids. Germline loops: CDR1 SGHVS, CDR2 FQNEAQ. J lost 2 bases, V lost 5 bases, and 11 bases had no gene match. CDR3 nucleotides: TGTGCCAGCAGCACAACCTTAGCGGGAGGGCCACCCTACGAGCAGTACTTC. Encoded protein: CASSTTLAGGPPYEQYF.

The rearrangement links TRBV7-9 to TRBJ2-7; tentative D call: TRBD2 (5 bases). Per germline, CDR1 SEHNR and CDR2 FQNEAQ (reference sequence). The CDR3 has 13 amino acids. V was pared by 2 bases and J by 2 bases, with 7 bases between. CDR3 in amino acids: CASSLRGTYEQYF. The CDR3 DNA follows: TGTGCCAGCAGCTTAAGAGGGACCTACGAGCAGTACTTC.

The chain employs TRBV19 and TRBJ2-2; the D gene is possibly TRBD2 (6 bases). The V gene lost 3 bases and the J gene lost 6 bases, with 14 bases spanning the gap. The CDR3 has 15 amino acids. Germline-derived CDR1 and CDR2 are LNHDA and SQIVND (reference sequence). The DNA for the CDR3 is TGTGCCAGTAGTATCCGACTAGTTCCCTCCGGGGAGCTGTTTTTT. Protein: CASSIRLVPSGELFF.

The chain couples TRBV5-4 to TRBJ2-5; D remains unclear. V was pared by 0 bases and J by 2 bases, with 8 bases between. From germline, CDR1 is SGHNT and CDR2 YYREEE (reference sequence). The CDR3 has 14 residues. The CDR3 here is CASSLADLQETQYF. For the CDR3, the DNA is TGTGCCAGCAGCTTGGCGGACCTGCAAGAGACCCAGTACTTC.

For the CDR3, the DNA is TGTGCCATCACCCCTCGACAGAGGGATGAGCAGTTCTTC. It translates to CAITPRQRDEQFF. The chain recombines TRBV10-3 with TRBJ2-1; D is perhaps TRBD1 or TRBD2 (5 bases each). Germline CDR1 reads ENHRY; CDR2 reads SYGVKD. V gave up 7 bases and J gave up 8 bases, with 15 bases separating them. CDR3 length equals 13 residues.

This chain uses TRBV5-1 with TRBJ2-7, with 7 positions matching TRBD1. V shed 1 base and J 3 bases; nucleotides not matched to a gene: 10. The length of the CDR3 is 16 residues. Germline V CDR1 and CDR2: SGHRS, YFSETQ. The CDR3 here is CASSLLGRDSHYEQYF. As DNA, the CDR3 is TGCGCCAGCAGCTTGCTAGGTCGGGACAGTCACTACGAGCAGTACTTC.

This clone has a handful of counts. This chain joins TRBV5-1 and TRBJ2-7; TRBD1 matches 12 bases. After removal of 0 bases from V and 6 bases from J, the junction contained 4 bases not matched to a gene. Germline CDR1 SGHRS, CDR2 YFSETQ. This CDR3 region has 15 residues. CDR3 region: CASSLGLGQGAEQYF. The CDR3 DNA reads TGCGCCAGCAGCTTGGGATTGGGACAGGGGGCCGAGCAGTACTTC.

The chain uses TRBV5-1 and TRBJ2-1, with unresolved D. Looked up from germline, CDR1 is SGHRS and CDR2 is YFSETQ. With 8 bases removed from V and 8 bases from J, the gap between germline ends came to 20 bases. The CDR3 consists of 14 residues. In nucleotides, the CDR3 is TGCGCCAGAACCCCCCATATAGACTTGGATGAGCAGTTCTTC. Translating it yields CARTPHIDLDEQFF.

The genes are TRBV18 and TRBJ2-2; 10 bases match TRBD1. The CDR3 has 16 residues. The V gene end was trimmed by 3 bases and the J gene end by 5 bases; junction bases not matched to a gene: 6. Germline V gives CDR1 KGHSH, CDR2 LQKENI. In DNA form, the CDR3 reads TGTGCCAGCTCACCCCCCGGGACAGGGGAAACCGGGGAGCTGTTTTTT. Its protein is CASSPPGTGETGELFF.

V usage is TRBV5-1 and J usage is TRBJ2-3; 8 nucleotides match TRBD1. Germline trimming cut 4 bases from V and 2 bases from J; bases unmatched to any gene: 3. The germline CDR1 and CDR2 sequences are SGHRS and YFSETQ. This CDR3 contains 14 residues. CDR3 DNA sequence: TGCGCCAGCAGCCCGGACAGGGCCACAGATACGCAGTATTTT. This encodes CASSPDRATDTQYF.

This sequence joins TRBV5-1 and TRBJ2-3; either TRBD1 or TRBD2 may fit D (6 bases each). Germline lookup yields CDR1 SGHRS and CDR2 YFSETQ. The CDR3 consists of 15 residues. Trimming stripped 4 bases from V and 2 bases from J, with 14 bases between. The CDR3 sequence: CASSRRDTITDTQYF. In DNA, the CDR3 is TGCGCCAGCAGCCGGAGGGACACCATCACAGATACGCAGTATTTT.

The genes are TRBV5-4 and TRBJ2-1, with no clear D. Between the trimmed V and J ends, which lost 5 bases and 6 bases, there was a span of 12 bases. The CDR3 covers 13 residues. CDR1 is SGHNT and CDR2 is YYREEE in the germline V gene (reference sequence). The CDR3 spells CASRRGVINEQFF. As DNA, the CDR3 is TGTGCCAGCAGACGTGGGGTTATCAATGAGCAGTTCTTC.

The J gene is TRBJ2-5, the V gene TRBV7-9; D is undetermined. This CDR3 is 13 amino acids long. V was pared by 3 bases and J by 4 bases, with 9 bases between. Germline CDR1 is SEHNR and CDR2 is FQNEAQ (reference sequence). CDR3 in amino acids: CASSFDGVETQYF. Written as DNA, the CDR3 is TGTGCCAGCAGCTTTGATGGGGTAGAGACCCAGTACTTC.

The J gene is TRBJ1-1, the V gene TRBV19; D may be TRBD1 (6 bases). Trimming cost V 2 bases and J 4 bases, with 11 bases left between them. The length of the CDR3 is 14 residues. Germline CDR1 LNHDA, CDR2 SQIVND (reference sequence). The CDR3 DNA reads TGTGCCAGTAGTATATACAGGGATGCCACTGAAGCTTTCTTT. It codes for CASSIYRDATEAFF.

The gene calls are TRBV19 and TRBJ2-3; TRBD2 agrees at 7 bases. Trimming cost V 7 bases and J 6 bases; bases outside gene matches: 19. The CDR3 sequence is 17 residues long. Germline V gene lookup returns CDR1 LNHDA and CDR2 SQIVND (reference sequence). CDR3 in amino acids: CASTLRQGSRGSDTQYF. CDR3 in DNA: TGTGCCAGTACTCTACGCCAGGGTTCGCGGGGGTCGGATACGCAGTATTTT. The whole variable domain, remainder taken from reference TRBV19 and TRBJ2-3, is DGGITQSPKYLFRKEGQNVTLSCEQNLNHDAMYWYRQDPGQGLRLIYYSQIVNDFQKGDIAEGYSVSREKKESFPLTVTSAQKNPTAFYLCASTLRQGSRGSDTQYFGPGTRLTVL.

J is TRBJ1-1 and V is TRBV6-5, with D unclear. CDR1 and CDR2 from the germline V gene are MNHEY and SVGAGI. With 0 bases removed from V and 6 bases from J, the gap between germline ends came to 5 bases. This CDR3 is built from 12 residues. The chain's CDR3 is CASSYSGSEAFF. CDR3 coding DNA: TGTGCCAGCAGTTACTCGGGGTCTGAAGCTTTCTTT.

The CDR3 region has the DNA TGTGCCAGCAGCTTAGGGCGGGGGGGCCAATACGAGCAGTACTTC. Its protein product is CASSLGRGGQYEQYF. The chain joins TRBV7-2 to TRBJ2-7, with 9 bases that match TRBD2. This CDR3 spans 15 amino acids. Germline V lookup: CDR1 SGHTA, CDR2 FQGNSA. V dropped 1 base and J dropped 4; count of bases not matched to a gene: 5.

CDR3 nucleotides: TGTGCCAGCAGCGTAGAGACAGGGGGCGTCTACGAGCAGTACTTC. Protein product: CASSVETGGVYEQYF. This sequence joins TRBV9 and TRBJ2-5; the match to TRBD1 covers 10 bases. The DNA end favors TRBJ2-7, so the J call may be wrong. In germline, CDR1 is SGDLS, CDR2 YYNGEE. There are 15 residues in the CDR3.

The J gene is TRBJ1-5, the V gene TRBV19; 7 positions match TRBD1. V lost 10 bases to trimming and J lost 4 bases; unmatched junction nucleotides: 10. Per germline, CDR1 LNHDA and CDR2 SQIVND (reference sequence). The CDR3 consists of 14 residues. The CDR3 spells CATRTGAGNQPQHF. In nucleotides, the CDR3 is TGTGCCACCCGAACAGGGGCCGGGAATCAGCCCCAGCATTTT.

This clone has just one count. The J gene is TRBJ1-1, the V gene TRBV5-4; 9 positions match TRBD1. The trim removed 7 bases at V and 1 base at J, leaving 8 bases unmatched. The germline CDR1 and CDR2 sequences are SGHNT and YYREEE (reference sequence). The CDR3 loop spans 15 amino acids. CDR3 protein: CASSPPGQGNTEAFF. The CDR3 bases are TGTGCCAGCTCCCCCCCGGGACAGGGGAACACTGAAGCTTTCTTT.

The J gene is TRBJ1-4, the V gene TRBV7-6, with TRBD1 matching 7 bases. J lost 8 bases, V lost 4 bases, and 10 bases had no gene match. The CDR3 consists of 15 residues. The germline V gene encodes CDR1 SGHVS and CDR2 FNYEAQ. The CDR3 nucleotides are TGTGCCAGCAGCTCAGGAAGGAGGGGGCAAGAAAAACTGTTTTTT. This gives the protein CASSSGRRGQEKLFF.

The chain employs TRBV5-1 and TRBJ2-3; 14 positions agree with TRBD2. The germline V gene encodes CDR1 SGHRS and CDR2 YFSETQ. CDR3 length equals 19 residues. The junction had 11 bases not matched to a gene; V was cut back by 2 bases and J by 3 bases. CDR3 in amino acids: CASSLNYGTSGRGTDTQYF. CDR3 nucleotides: TGCGCCAGCAGCTTAAATTACGGGACTAGCGGGAGAGGGACAGATACGCAGTATTTT. Drawing the rest from reference TRBV5-1 and TRBJ2-3, the complete variable domain is KAGVTQTPRYLIKTRGQQVTLSCSPISGHRSVSWYQQTPGQGLQFLFEYFSETQRNKGNFPGRFSGRQFSNSRSEMNVSTLELGDSALYLCASSLNYGTSGRGTDTQYFGPGTRLTVL.

The chain links TRBV4-1 to TRBJ1-2, with D uncertain. With 0 bases removed from V and 7 bases from J, the gap between germline ends came to 15 bases. Germline V lookup: CDR1 MGHRA, CDR2 YSYEKL. The CDR3 length is 15 residues. The CDR3 DNA sequence: TGCGCCAGCAGCCAAGAAGTCGGGCAGGTGGGTGGCTACACCTTC. Its translation is CASSQEVGQVGGYTF.

The chain employs TRBV5-8 and TRBJ1-2; D is ambiguous. Germline V lookup: CDR1 SGHTS, CDR2 YDEGEE. The CDR3 loop spans 14 amino acids. The germline V and J ends were trimmed by 4 bases and 3 bases, with 13 bases remaining between them. CDR3 DNA: TGTGCCAGCAGCCAAGGGCAGGCCTACTATGGCTACACCTTC. Translation gives CASSQGQAYYGYTF.

The chain links TRBV6-5 to TRBJ1-5; no definite D call. The germline gives CDR1 MNHEY, CDR2 SVGAGI. Trimming shortened V by 4 bases and J by 2 bases, and 12 bases separated the two germline ends. The CDR3 length is 15 residues. The DNA of the CDR3 is TGTGCCAGCAGTTCCACGAAGTTGGGCAATCAGCCCCAGCATTTT. This encodes CASSSTKLGNQPQHF.

V gene TRBV7-9 combines with J gene TRBJ2-7, with 9 nucleotides matching TRBD2. The germline CDR1 and CDR2 sequences are SEHNR and FQNEAQ (reference sequence). V gave up 4 bases and J gave up 3 bases; unmatched junction bases: 7. This CDR3 has 15 amino acids. Here the CDR3 DNA reads TGTGCCAGCAGCTCGAGCGGGAGGCCTAACTACGAGCAGTACTTC. Its translation: CASSSSGRPNYEQYF.

The chain recombines TRBV5-1 with TRBJ2-3, with 7 bases matching TRBD1. This CDR3 spans 14 amino acids. V lost 5 bases, J lost 4 bases, and 7 bases stayed unmatched. CDR1 and CDR2 (germline): SGHRS, YFSETQ. In nucleotides, the CDR3 is TGCGCCAGCAGAAGGGACAGCTTTTCAGATACGCAGTATTTT. This gives the protein CASRRDSFSDTQYF. The whole variable domain, filled in from reference TRBV5-1 and TRBJ2-3, reads KAGVTQTPRYLIKTRGQQVTLSCSPISGHRSVSWYQQTPGQGLQFLFEYFSETQRNKGNFPGRFSGRQFSNSRSEMNVSTLELGDSALYLCASRRDSFSDTQYFGPGTRLTVL.

The rearrangement joins TRBV6-6 to TRBJ2-5; D remains ambiguous. From germline, CDR1 is MNHNY and CDR2 SVGAGI (reference sequence). The CDR3 loop spans 13 amino acids. V was clipped by 0 bases and J by 5 bases, with 7 bases between them. Written as DNA, the CDR3 is TGTGCCAGCAGTTACTCGGGTGGGGAGACCCAGTACTTC. It is translated as CASSYSGGETQYF.

The rearrangement links TRBV5-6 to TRBJ1-1; D is unresolved. Deletions cut 4 bases from V and 3 bases from J, with 10 bases between. Germline CDR1 SGHDT, CDR2 YYEEEE. The length of the CDR3 is 13 residues. For the CDR3, the DNA is TGTGCCAGCAGCGCTTCCCTTCACACTGAAGCTTTCTTT. Encoded protein: CASSASLHTEAFF.

V and J are TRBV7-2 and TRBJ2-7; 12 bases agree with TRBD2. The CDR3 runs 15 residues. CDR1 is SGHTA, CDR2 FQGNSA, per germline. J lost 1 base, V lost 5 bases, and 3 bases had no gene match. CDR3 in DNA: TGTGCCAGCAGCCTTGGGACTAGCGGGTCCTACGAGCAGTACTTC. This translates into CASSLGTSGSYEQYF.